The 9 T cell receptor beta chains below all came from one sample that was sequenced in a study of cytomegalovirus exposure and HLA in healthy donors. The PCR ran on 60 Vbeta and 13 Jbeta primers. Using immunoSEQ multiplex PCR, the repertoire was profiled, and TCRdb retains in-frame clones only, with some absent. The table shows about 180,000 clones, with roughly 75% occurring only once. Specimen: PBMCs. The receptors were sampled from a woman aged 30 to 39 in good health and CMV-seronegative.

The chain combines TRBV28 with TRBJ1-1, with D possibly being TRBD1 (5 bases). CDR3 length equals 12 residues. Germline V lookup: CDR1 MDHEN, CDR2 SYDVKM. Trimming left V 7 bases short and J 4 bases short, with 10 bases between. The CDR3 is CASNSGVTEAFF. In DNA form, the CDR3 reads TGTGCCAGCAATTCGGGGGTCACTGAAGCTTTCTTT.

This clone was counted between two and nine times. Here the CDR3 DNA reads TGTGCCAGCAGTCACAGCTCTGGGGCCAACGTCCTGACTTTC. Amino acids: CASSHSSGANVLTF. The gene calls are TRBV6-6 and TRBJ2-6; no definite D call. Germline CDR1 and CDR2: MNHNY and SVGAGI (reference sequence). This CDR3 has 14 amino acids. Between the trimmed V and J ends, which lost 5 bases and 0 bases, there was a span of 5 bases.

CDR3 nucleotide sequence: TGTGCCAGCAGTTACCCGGGACAGGGCTCCTACGAGCAGTACTTC. Translation: CASSYPGQGSYEQYF. The chain carries TRBV6-6 and TRBJ2-7; 9 bases match TRBD1. J lost 0 bases, V lost 2 bases, and 2 bases had no gene match. The CDR3 is made up of 15 amino acids. The germline V gene encodes CDR1 MNHNY and CDR2 SVGAGI (reference sequence).

V is TRBV6-1 and J is TRBJ2-7; weak D call: TRBD1 (5 bases). Germline V gives CDR1 MNHNS, CDR2 SASEGT. The CDR3 loop spans 13 amino acids. Trimming pared 5 bases from V and 4 bases from J, leaving 12 bases between. CDR3: CASSLKGHYEQYF. CDR3 DNA sequence: TGTGCCAGCAGTCTTAAAGGACATTACGAGCAGTACTTC.

V gene TRBV29-1 combines with J gene TRBJ1-2; the match to TRBD1 covers 8 bases. Germline V gene lookup returns CDR1 SQVTM and CDR2 ANQGSEA. The V gene end was trimmed by 6 bases and the J gene end by 4 bases; junction bases not matched to a gene: 13. The CDR3 is made up of 15 amino acids. The CDR3 coding sequence is TGCAGCGTGCCGGGACAGGCATTAGGGGGCTATGGCTACACCTTC. This translates into CSVPGQALGGYGYTF.

This chain joins TRBV6-5 and TRBJ1-6; possible D gene TRBD1, 6 bases. This CDR3 contains 14 residues. Looked up from germline, CDR1 is MNHEY and CDR2 is SVGAGI. V was shortened by 7 bases and J by 13 bases, with 20 bases between the two germline ends. The CDR3 nucleotides read TGTGCCAGCACCGCGTTGATGGGACATTACCCCCTCCACTTT. Translating gives CASTALMGHYPLHF.

The chain uses TRBV11-3 and TRBJ2-7, with D perhaps TRBD1 (7 bases). Germline values: CDR1 SGHNT, CDR2 YENEEA. This CDR3 is 15 amino acids long. V was cut by 3 bases and J by 6 bases, with 18 bases left in between. The CDR3 DNA is TGTGCCAGCAGCTTGGAGGGGGCCACCCGCGGCGAGCAGTACTTC. Translated: CASSLEGATRGEQYF.

The rearrangement joins TRBV4-2 to TRBJ2-3; 12 positions match TRBD2. This CDR3 contains 17 residues. Germline values: CDR1 LGHNA, CDR2 YNFKEQ. With V trimmed by 2 bases and J by 2 bases, 5 bases remained unmatched. This CDR3 reads CASSQTLAGGVTDTQYF. CDR3 DNA sequence: TGTGCCAGCAGCCAAACCCTAGCGGGGGGGGTCACAGATACGCAGTATTTT.

The rearrangement joins TRBV19 to TRBJ2-7; 11 bases are shared with TRBD1. V was clipped by 6 bases and J by 3 bases; unmatched bases: 10. This CDR3 contains 16 residues. The germline V gene encodes CDR1 LNHDA and CDR2 SQIVND (reference sequence). CDR3 protein: CASSKRAGTGGYEQYF. CDR3 DNA sequence: TGTGCCAGTAGCAAAAGGGCCGGGACAGGGGGCTACGAGCAGTACTTC.